This T cell receptor beta chain was sequenced in a study of cytomegalovirus exposure and HLA in healthy donors. Regarding the study as a whole: Specificity of a few CMV-associated chains for CMV antigens was verified in vitro.

Though probably carrying unrecorded immune exposures, donors were nominally healthy at sampling. The PCR had 60 Vbeta and 13 Jbeta primers. Data came from immunoSEQ multiplex PCR; TCRdb stores just in-frame clones and leaves some out. The sample comprises about 120,000 clones, around 81% of which are singletons, and 2% to 2.5% rests with the top ten. The CDR3 spans 12 residues. Per the germline V gene, CDR1 is SEHNR and CDR2 is FQNEAQ (reference sequence). The V gene lost 10 bases and the J gene lost 0 bases, with 9 bases spanning the gap. Points on this clone: What it binds is unknown.

The TCR was taken from a woman between 40 and 55 years old in good health and CMV-seronegative. The J gene is TRBJ1-1, the V gene TRBV7-9; the D gene is possibly TRBD1 (5 bases). The sequenced material came from PBMCs. The CDR3 DNA reads as TGTGCCACCAGGGCCATGAACACTGAAGCTTTCTTT. Translating it yields CATRAMNTEAFF.